This T cell receptor beta chain originates from a study of OX40 agonist ivuxolimab in advanced cancers. Concerning this clone: The target antigen is unknown.

V gave up 1 base and J gave up 9 bases, with 10 bases separating them. Germline CDR1 SGHDT, CDR2 YYEEEE. This CDR3 comprises 12 residues. TCRdb's table, derived via immunoSEQ multiplex PCR, lists solely in-frame clones and lacks some. The sample has around 68,000 clones; 91% are singletons. Study-wide points: Normalized T-cell clonal expansion was also low in a subset of nonresponders.

The TCR originated in an adult with an advanced solid tumor such as melanoma, head and neck, liver or kidney cancer. This chain links TRBV5-6 with TRBJ2-5, with D possibly matching TRBD1 (5 bases). The sequences come from CD4+ or CD8+ T cells sorted from blood, collected in a trial of the OX40 agonist ivuxolimab. The CDR3 region has the DNA TGTGCCAGCAGCTTGCGTGACAGCCCCCAGTACTTC. This codes for CASSLRDSPQYF.